This T cell receptor (beta chain) was sequenced during a study of shared clonotypes between healthy human individuals. Worth noting for this clone: Its antigen is unknown. Distinct nucleotide sequences in the sample also encode this CDR3.

Positively selected for CCR7, the CD45RO-negative cells used as naive CD8 cells excluded terminally differentiated effector memory CD45RA+ cells. Libraries were prepared by immunoSEQ multiplex PCR; TCRdb keeps only in-frame clonotypes and omits some of them. The sample consists of roughly 2 million clones, about 95% of them appearing once. Study outcomes and limitations: It was the few donors that limited the genetic and exposure-history diversity represented. An effect of sequencing depth on clonotype sharing among donors was expected. Only blood was sampled; tissue repertoires likely differ.

The TCR originated in a man between 18 and 29 years old in good health. Sequencing was carried out using naive CD8+ T cells sorted from blood.

CDR3 bases: TGTGCCAGCAGTTTCACCGGGTCCTACGAGCAGTACTTC. Amino acids: CASSFTGSYEQYF. The rearrangement uses TRBV27 and TRBJ2-7; D gene uncertain. Germline V gene sequence: CDR1 MNHEY, CDR2 SMNVEV (reference sequence). The length of the CDR3 is 13 residues. The V end was cut by 3 bases, the J end by 1 base, with 7 bases between.